This T cell receptor beta chain is from a study of blood T cell repertoires in COVID-19. The assay was immunoSEQ multiplex PCR, and TCRdb's table has in-frame clones only and misses some. The sample holds under 40,000 clones, around 80% seen once. CDR3 length equals 14 residues. Germline-derived CDR1 and CDR2 are MNHEY and SVGAGI. V lost 0 bases, J lost 4 bases, and 1 base stayed unmatched. This TCR was sampled from a woman aged 55-69 years with acute or convalescent COVID-19. What was sequenced was peripheral blood. J is TRBJ2-3 and V is TRBV6-5, with 7 bases lining up with TRBD1. Here the CDR3 reads CASSYSTGADTQYF. CDR3 DNA sequence: TGTGCCAGCAGTTACTCTACAGGGGCAGATACGCAGTATTTT.